The 20 T cell receptor beta chains given below trace back to one sample, sequenced in a study of blood T cell repertoires in COVID-19. TCRdb's table, derived via immunoSEQ multiplex PCR, lists solely in-frame clones and lacks some. The data show around 470,000 clones, roughly 91% seen once. Specimen: PBMCs or T cells enriched from blood (not recorded which). The receptors stem from a man aged 18 to 35 who had recovered from COVID-19.

The V and J genes are TRBV28 and TRBJ2-3, with 11 bases identical to TRBD2. CDR3 length: 19 amino acids. V lost 6 bases, J lost 3 bases, and 17 bases stayed unmatched. Germline CDR1 is MDHEN and CDR2 is SYDVKM. The CDR3 sequence: CASRDLGTSGAIKTDTQYF. The CDR3 DNA reads TGTGCCAGCAGGGATCTTGGGACTAGCGGAGCAATCAAAACAGATACGCAGTATTTT. Combining the CDR3 with reference TRBV28 and TRBJ2-3 gives the whole variable domain DVKVTQSSRYLVKRTGEKVFLECVQDMDHENMFWYRQDPGLGLRLIYFSYDVKMKEKGDIPEGYSVSREKKERFSLILESASTNQTSMYLCASRDLGTSGAIKTDTQYFGPGTRLTVL.

The V gene is TRBV7-2, the J gene TRBJ2-7; 8 nucleotides match TRBD2. J gave up 1 base and V 3 bases, and 11 bases lay outside the gene matches. CDR1 and CDR2 from the germline V gene are SGHTA and FQGNSA. The length of the CDR3 is 17 residues. CDR3 nucleotide sequence: TGTGCCAGCAGCTTGGGATTCGTCGCGGGGGGTTCCTACGAGCAGTACTTC. Translating it yields CASSLGFVAGGSYEQYF.

The chain combines TRBV7-9 with TRBJ2-6; D possibly corresponds to TRBD2 (6 bases). This CDR3 region has 14 residues. Between the trimmed V and J ends, which lost 5 bases and 7 bases, there was a span of 12 bases. CDR1 and CDR2 from the germline V gene are SEHNR and FQNEAQ (reference sequence). In DNA, the CDR3 is TGTGCCAGCAGCGACAGACTAGTAGCCAACGTCCTGACTTTC. Its protein is CASSDRLVANVLTF.

This sequence joins TRBV5-6 and TRBJ1-5, with 8 bases identical to TRBD1. This CDR3 is 14 amino acids long. J was trimmed by 9 bases and V by 4 bases; bases with no gene match: 9. Germline V gives CDR1 SGHDT, CDR2 YYEEEE. In nucleotides, the CDR3 is TGTGCCAGCAGCCCTGGACAGGGCGCACGGCCCCAGCATTTT. As protein: CASSPGQGARPQHF.

The chain links TRBV11-1 to TRBJ2-2; a weak D match, TRBD1 (5 bases). There are 15 residues in the CDR3. Trimming pared 4 bases from V and 0 bases from J, leaving 9 bases between. Germline V lookup: CDR1 SGHAT, CDR2 FQDESV (reference sequence). The CDR3 nucleotides read TGTGCCAGCAGCTCCTCGACAGCGAACACCGGGGAGCTGTTTTTT. It translates to CASSSSTANTGELFF.

The chain links TRBV5-8 to TRBJ2-5; D is ambiguous. Germline CDR1 SGHTS, CDR2 YDEGEE. CDR3 size: 14 residues. V gave up 0 bases and J gave up 0 bases, with 6 bases separating them. The chain's CDR3 is CASSLGRYQETQYF. The CDR3, as DNA: TGTGCCAGCAGCTTGGGCCGGTACCAAGAGACCCAGTACTTC.

This chain joins TRBV21-1 and TRBJ1-2; the table's D call, TRBD1, was not checked against the DNA. TRBV21-1 is a pseudogene locus. This CDR3 has 15 amino acids. CDR3 residues: CASSSWTGPAYGYTF. The CDR3 DNA sequence: TGTGCCAGCAGCTCATGGACAGGGCCCGCCTATGGCTACACCTTC.

This chain joins TRBV10-3 and TRBJ2-1, with TRBD2 matching over 9 bases. CDR1 and CDR2 from the germline V gene are ENHRY and SYGVKD. CDR3 length equals 16 residues. V shed 11 bases, J shed 4 bases, and the junction held 15 bases outside the gene matches. CDR3 amino acids: CAAKGREGLSYNEQFF. As DNA, the CDR3 is TGTGCCGCCAAGGGGCGGGAGGGCCTCTCATACAATGAGCAGTTCTTC.

The chain couples TRBV28 to TRBJ2-5, with 9 nucleotides matching TRBD2. The CDR3 totals 17 residues. V shed 2 bases, J shed 5 bases, and the junction held 12 bases outside the gene matches. Per the germline V gene, CDR1 is MDHEN and CDR2 is SYDVKM. Here the CDR3 reads CASSLPAGGPMVETQYF. For the CDR3, the DNA is TGTGCCAGCAGTTTACCGGCGGGAGGGCCGATGGTGGAGACCCAGTACTTC.

This clone occurred a few times. The chain joins TRBV5-1 to TRBJ2-2, with 8 bases lining up with TRBD1. The V and J ends lost 0 bases and 3 bases, in that order; junction bases with no gene match: 1. The CDR3 is 15 amino acids. Looked up from germline, CDR1 is SGHRS and CDR2 is YFSETQ. The CDR3 here is CASSLVQGDTGELFF. The CDR3 nucleotides read TGCGCCAGCAGCTTGGTACAGGGGGACACCGGGGAGCTGTTTTTT.

The CDR3 here is CASSKRDRGTEAFF. Here the CDR3 DNA reads TGTGCCAGCAGCAAGAGGGACAGGGGCACTGAAGCTTTCTTT. The chain combines TRBV7-9 with TRBJ1-1, with TRBD1 matching 10 bases. The CDR3 is made up of 14 amino acids. The J segment lost 4 bases and the V segment lost 5 bases, leaving 4 bases of the junction unmatched. Per germline, CDR1 SEHNR and CDR2 FQNEAQ (reference sequence).

The chain carries TRBV5-1 and TRBJ2-2; D perhaps matches TRBD2 (6 bases). Germline CDR1 SGHRS, CDR2 YFSETQ. V lost 0 bases and J 0 bases, leaving 12 bases between the germline ends. This CDR3 is 17 amino acids long. DNA for the CDR3: TGCGCCAGCAGCTTGGGTAGTGCGGGGCCGAACACCGGGGAGCTGTTTTTT. Its translation is CASSLGSAGPNTGELFF.

This clone occurred once. The rearrangement links TRBV10-3 to TRBJ1-3; 7 positions agree with TRBD1. J lost 2 bases, V lost 6 bases, and 4 bases had no gene match. Germline values: CDR1 ENHRY, CDR2 SYGVKD. The length of the CDR3 is 14 residues. The CDR3 sequence is CAIRDRAAGNTIYF. The CDR3 DNA follows: TGTGCCATCAGAGACAGGGCGGCTGGAAACACCATATATTTT.

The gene calls are TRBV7-8 and TRBJ1-1; 8 bases line up with TRBD1. Germline CDR1 SGHVS, CDR2 FQNEAQ. The CDR3 contains 13 residues. V dropped 1 base and J dropped 8; count of bases not matched to a gene: 3. The CDR3 DNA sequence: TGTGCCAGCAGCTTAGACAGGGGGTCCGAAGCTTTCTTT. Its translation: CASSLDRGSEAFF. The full variable domain, its missing parts supplied by reference TRBV7-8 and TRBJ1-1, is GAGVSQSPRYKVAKRGQDVALRCDPISGHVSLFWYQQALGQGPEFLTYFQNEAQLDKSGLPSDRFFAERPEGSVSTLKIQRTQQEDSAVYLCASSLDRGSEAFFGQGTRLTVV.

This chain joins TRBV5-5 and TRBJ2-1; TRBD2 aligns across 8 bases. Germline loops: CDR1 SGHKS, CDR2 YYEKEE (reference sequence). Losses at the gene ends were 1 base for V and 6 bases for J; bases not matched to a gene: 9. The CDR3 has 16 amino acids. DNA of the CDR3: TGTGCCAGCAGCTTGATGTTCGGGGGGGGCCCCAATGAGCAGTTCTTC. This codes for CASSLMFGGGPNEQFF.

The J gene is TRBJ2-7, the V gene TRBV3-1 (or the pseudogene TRBV3-2), with 7 bases aligning to TRBD2. J was trimmed by 3 bases and V by 3 bases; bases with no gene match: 11. Germline V lookup: CDR1 LGHDT, CDR2 YNNKEL (reference sequence). The CDR3 is 16 residues long. The chain's CDR3 is CASSQVSLAASYEQYF. The CDR3, as DNA: TGTGCCAGCAGCCAGGTATCTCTAGCGGCCAGCTACGAGCAGTACTTC.

The chain employs TRBV2 and TRBJ1-1, with 8 nucleotides matching TRBD1. V lost 2 bases, J lost 1 base, and 0 bases stayed unmatched. The CDR3 spans 14 residues. The germline V gene encodes CDR1 SNHLY and CDR2 FYNNEI. CDR3: CASSEQGANTEAFF. CDR3 DNA: TGTGCCAGCAGTGAACAGGGGGCGAACACTGAAGCTTTCTTT.

The J gene is TRBJ1-2, the V gene TRBV7-6; D might be TRBD1 (5 bases). CDR3 length: 13 residues. Germline assignment: CDR1 SGHVS and CDR2 FNYEAQ. With 3 bases removed from V and 4 bases from J, the gap between germline ends came to 9 bases. The CDR3: CASSLGGAYGYTF. The CDR3 DNA is TGTGCCAGCAGCTTGGGGGGAGCCTATGGCTACACCTTC. The full variable domain, completed using reference TRBV7-6 and TRBJ1-2, is GAGVSQSPRYKVTKRGQDVALRCDPISGHVSLYWYRQALGQGPEFLTYFNYEAQQDKSGLPNDRFSAERPEGSISTLTIQRTEQRDSAMYRCASSLGGAYGYTFGSGTRLTVV.

V is TRBV5-4 and J is TRBJ2-5, with 7 bases identical to TRBD2. CDR3 length: 14 residues. CDR1 is SGHNT and CDR2 is YYREEE in the germline V gene (reference sequence). After removal of 4 bases from V and 3 bases from J, the junction contained 6 bases not matched to a gene. The CDR3 nucleotides are TGTGCCAGCAGCCCGGGCGCGGGAGAAGAGACCCAGTACTTC. As protein: CASSPGAGEETQYF.

This chain joins TRBV11-2 and TRBJ2-1; TRBD2 agrees at 9 bases. Germline trimming cut 3 bases from V and 8 bases from J; bases unmatched to any gene: 8. The CDR3 extends over 15 amino acids. The germline V gene encodes CDR1 SGHAT and CDR2 FQNNGV. The DNA for the CDR3 is TGTGCCAGCAGCTTTAGTAGCGGGAGATTGGATGAGCAGTTCTTC. This translates into CASSFSSGRLDEQFF.